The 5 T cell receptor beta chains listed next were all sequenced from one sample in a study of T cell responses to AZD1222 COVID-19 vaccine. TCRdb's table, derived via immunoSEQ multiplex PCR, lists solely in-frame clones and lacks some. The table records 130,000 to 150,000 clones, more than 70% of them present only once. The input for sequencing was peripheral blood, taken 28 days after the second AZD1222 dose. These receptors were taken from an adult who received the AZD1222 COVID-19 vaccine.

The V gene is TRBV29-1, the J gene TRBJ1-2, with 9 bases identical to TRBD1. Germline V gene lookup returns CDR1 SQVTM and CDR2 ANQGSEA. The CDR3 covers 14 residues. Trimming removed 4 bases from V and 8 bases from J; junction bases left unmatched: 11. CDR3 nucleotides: TGCAGCGTTGCCCCGAGGGACAGGGTTAGCGGCTACACCTTC. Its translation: CSVAPRDRVSGYTF.

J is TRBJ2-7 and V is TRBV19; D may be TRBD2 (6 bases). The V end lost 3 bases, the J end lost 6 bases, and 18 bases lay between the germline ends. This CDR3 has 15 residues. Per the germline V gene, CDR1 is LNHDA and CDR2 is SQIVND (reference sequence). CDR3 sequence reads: CASSISTSPGSEQYF. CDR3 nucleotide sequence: TGTGCCAGTAGTATTTCTACTAGCCCGGGAAGCGAGCAGTACTTC.

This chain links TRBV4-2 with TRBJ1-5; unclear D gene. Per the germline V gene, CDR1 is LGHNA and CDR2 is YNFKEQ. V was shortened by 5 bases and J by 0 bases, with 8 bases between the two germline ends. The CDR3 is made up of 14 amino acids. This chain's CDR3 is CASSVENSNQPQHF. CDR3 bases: TGTGCCAGCAGCGTCGAAAATAGCAATCAGCCCCAGCATTTT.

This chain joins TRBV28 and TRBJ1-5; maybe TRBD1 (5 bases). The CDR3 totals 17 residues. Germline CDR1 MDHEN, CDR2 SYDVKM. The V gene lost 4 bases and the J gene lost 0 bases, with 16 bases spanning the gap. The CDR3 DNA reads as TGTGCCAGCAGTTCATATCGACAGCGACCTAGCAATCAGCCCCAGCATTTT. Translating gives CASSSYRQRPSNQPQHF.

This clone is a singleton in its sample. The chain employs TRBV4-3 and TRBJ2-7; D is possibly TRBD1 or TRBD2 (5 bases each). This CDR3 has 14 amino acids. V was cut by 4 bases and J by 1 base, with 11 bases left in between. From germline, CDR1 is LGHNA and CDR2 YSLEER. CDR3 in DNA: TGCGCCAGCAGCCGGGACCTCGGGTCCTACGAGCAGTACTTC. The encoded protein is CASSRDLGSYEQYF.